This T cell receptor beta chain came from a study of high-grade serous ovarian cancer treatment subgroups. Overall study: On average, roughly 14,000 reads and 6,000 to 8,000 unique TCR beta rearrangements were obtained per sample.

Whole-study results and caveats: CDR1 and CDR2 were left unanalyzed; analyses focused on CDR3. Same-patient tumor repertoires overlapped at about 0.095 to 0.85; different patients barely overlapped. Clonal relatedness tracked neoantigen level, and by trend copy number and mutation load.

Method: immunoSEQ multiplex PCR; TCRdb's copy keeps in-frame clones and lacks some. Among about 36,000 clones, approximately 81% were seen once, and the ten largest hold roughly 3%. Notes on this clone: Its specificity is not known.

Tumor samples were taken before definitive surgery or chemotherapy. J lost 4 bases, V lost 1 base, and 10 bases had no gene match. The CDR3 has 17 residues. Germline V CDR1 and CDR2: SGHVS, FNYEAQ. The material sequenced was tumor tissue. The sequence derives from a human donor with high-grade serous ovarian cancer. This rearrangement joins TRBV7-6 to TRBJ2-1; 7 bases map to TRBD2. In DNA, the CDR3 is TGTGCCAGCAGCTTAGAAACCCTCGCGGGAGCTTACAATGAGCAGTTCTTC. Protein sequence: CASSLETLAGAYNEQFF.